This T cell receptor beta chain was documented in a study of blood T cell repertoires in COVID-19. TCRdb keeps only in-frame clones here, not all; method: immunoSEQ multiplex PCR. Of 110,000 or so clones detected, roughly 82% appear once; the ten largest clones hold about 12%. V dropped 1 base and J dropped 5 bases, with 9 bases sitting between them. The CDR3 is made up of 14 amino acids. Germline CDR1 SGHTA, CDR2 FQGNSA. This sequence was found in a human donor in a cohort sampled during active COVID-19. Sequenced material: peripheral blood. V usage is TRBV7-2 and J usage is TRBJ1-5, with no clear D. The CDR3 nucleotides are TGTGCCAGCAGCTTAGACCCAGGATATCAGCCCCAGCATTTT. Its translation: CASSLDPGYQPQHF.